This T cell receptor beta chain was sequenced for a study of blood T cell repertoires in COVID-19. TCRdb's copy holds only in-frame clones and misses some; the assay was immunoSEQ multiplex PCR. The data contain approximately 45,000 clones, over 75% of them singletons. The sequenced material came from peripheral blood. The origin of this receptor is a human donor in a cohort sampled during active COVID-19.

The CDR3 loop reads CASSENRGETQYF. Here the CDR3 DNA reads TGTGCCAGCAGCGAAAACAGGGGAGAGACCCAGTACTTC. J is TRBJ2-5 and V is TRBV7-9, with TRBD1 identical over 7 bases. J was trimmed by 4 bases and V by 5 bases; bases with no gene match: 4. Looked up from germline, CDR1 is SEHNR and CDR2 is FQNEAQ (reference sequence). CDR3 length: 13 amino acids.